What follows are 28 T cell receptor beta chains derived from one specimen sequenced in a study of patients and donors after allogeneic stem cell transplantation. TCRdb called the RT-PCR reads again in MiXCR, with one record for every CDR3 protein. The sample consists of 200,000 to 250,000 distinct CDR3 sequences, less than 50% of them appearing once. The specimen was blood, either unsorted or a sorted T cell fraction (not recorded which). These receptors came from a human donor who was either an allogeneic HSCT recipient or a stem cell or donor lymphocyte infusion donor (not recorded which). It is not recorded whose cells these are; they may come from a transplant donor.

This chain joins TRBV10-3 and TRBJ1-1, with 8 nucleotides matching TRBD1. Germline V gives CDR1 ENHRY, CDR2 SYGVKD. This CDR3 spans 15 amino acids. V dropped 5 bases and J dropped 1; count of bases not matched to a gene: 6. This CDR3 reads CAISKTGEKNTEAFF. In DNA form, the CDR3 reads TGTGCCATCAGTAAGACAGGGGAGAAGAACACTGAAGCTTTCTTT.

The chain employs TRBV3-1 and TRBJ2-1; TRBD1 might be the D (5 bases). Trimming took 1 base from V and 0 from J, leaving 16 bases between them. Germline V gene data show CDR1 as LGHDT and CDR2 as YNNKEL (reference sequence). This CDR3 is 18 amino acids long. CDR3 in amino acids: CASSQGLTVPSSYNEQFF. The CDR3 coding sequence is TGTGCCAGCAGCCAAGGTCTGACAGTACCTAGCTCCTACAATGAGCAGTTCTTC.

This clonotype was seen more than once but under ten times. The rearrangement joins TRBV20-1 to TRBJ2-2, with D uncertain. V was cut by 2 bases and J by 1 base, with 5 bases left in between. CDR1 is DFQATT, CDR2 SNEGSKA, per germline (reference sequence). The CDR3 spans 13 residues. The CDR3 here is CSARWQNTGELFF. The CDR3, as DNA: TGCAGTGCTAGATGGCAGAACACCGGGGAGCTGTTTTTT.

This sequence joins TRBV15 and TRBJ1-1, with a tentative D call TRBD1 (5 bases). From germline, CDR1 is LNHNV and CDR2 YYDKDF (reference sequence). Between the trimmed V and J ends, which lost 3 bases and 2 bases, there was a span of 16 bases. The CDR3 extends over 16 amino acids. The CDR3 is CATSSARAGTNTEAFF. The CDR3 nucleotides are TGTGCCACCAGCAGCGCCCGGGCAGGGACTAACACTGAAGCTTTCTTT. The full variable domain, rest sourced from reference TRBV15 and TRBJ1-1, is DAMVIQNPRYQVTQFGKPVTLSCSQTLNHNVMYWYQQKSSQAPKLLFHYYDKDFNNEADTPDNFQSRRPNTSFCFLDIRSPGLGDTAMYLCATSSARAGTNTEAFFGQGTRLTVV.

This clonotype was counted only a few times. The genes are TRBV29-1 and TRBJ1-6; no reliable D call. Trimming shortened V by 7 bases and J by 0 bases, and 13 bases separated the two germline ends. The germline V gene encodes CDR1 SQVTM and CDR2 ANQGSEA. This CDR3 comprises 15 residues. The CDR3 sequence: CSERTESSYNSPLHF. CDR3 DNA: TGCAGCGAGAGGACGGAGAGCTCCTATAATTCACCCCTCCACTTT.

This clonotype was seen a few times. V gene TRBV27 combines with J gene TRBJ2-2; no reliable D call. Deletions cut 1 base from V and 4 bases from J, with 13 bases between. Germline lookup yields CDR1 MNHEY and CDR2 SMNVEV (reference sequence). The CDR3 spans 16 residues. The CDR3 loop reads CASSLWSRRTTGELFF. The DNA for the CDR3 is TGTGCCAGCAGTTTATGGTCCAGGAGAACCACCGGGGAGCTGTTTTTT.

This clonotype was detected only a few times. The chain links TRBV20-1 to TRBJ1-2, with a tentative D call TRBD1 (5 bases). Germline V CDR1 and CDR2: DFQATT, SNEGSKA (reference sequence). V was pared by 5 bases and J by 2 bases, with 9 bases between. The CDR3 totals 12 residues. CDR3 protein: CSAGAGNYGYTF. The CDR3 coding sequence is TGCAGTGCTGGGGCGGGGAACTATGGCTACACCTTC.

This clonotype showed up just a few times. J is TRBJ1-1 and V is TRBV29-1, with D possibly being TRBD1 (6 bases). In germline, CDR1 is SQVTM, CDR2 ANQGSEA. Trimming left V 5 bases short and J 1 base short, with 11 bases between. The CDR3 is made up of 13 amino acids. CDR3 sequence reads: CSVQQGRNTEAFF. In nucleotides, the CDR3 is TGCAGCGTTCAGCAGGGGAGGAACACTGAAGCTTTCTTT. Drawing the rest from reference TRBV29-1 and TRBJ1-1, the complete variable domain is SAVISQKPSRDICQRGTSLTIQCQVDSQVTMMFWYRQQPGQSLTLIATANQGSEATYESGFVIDKFPISRPNLTFSTLTVSNMSPEDSSIYLCSVQQGRNTEAFFGQGTRLTVV.

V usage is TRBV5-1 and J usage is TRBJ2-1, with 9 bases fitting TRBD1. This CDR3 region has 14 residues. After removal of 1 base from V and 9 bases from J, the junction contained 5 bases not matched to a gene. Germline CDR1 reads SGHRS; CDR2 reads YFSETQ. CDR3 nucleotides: TGCGCCAGCAGCTTGCGACAGGGGGGATCTGAGCAGTTCTTC. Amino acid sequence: CASSLRQGGSEQFF.

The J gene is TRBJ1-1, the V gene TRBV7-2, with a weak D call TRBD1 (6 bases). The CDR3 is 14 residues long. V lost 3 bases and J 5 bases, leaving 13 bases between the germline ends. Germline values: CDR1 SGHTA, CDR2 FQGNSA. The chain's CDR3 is CASSLNPGVTEAFF. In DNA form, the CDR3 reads TGTGCCAGCAGCTTGAACCCAGGGGTGACTGAAGCTTTCTTT.

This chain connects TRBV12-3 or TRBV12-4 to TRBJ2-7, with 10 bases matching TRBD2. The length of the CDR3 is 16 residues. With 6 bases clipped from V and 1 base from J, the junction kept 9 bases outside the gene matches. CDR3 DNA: TGTGCCAGCAGCCCAATTACTAGCGGGGCATCCTACGAGCAGTACTTC. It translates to CASSPITSGASYEQYF.

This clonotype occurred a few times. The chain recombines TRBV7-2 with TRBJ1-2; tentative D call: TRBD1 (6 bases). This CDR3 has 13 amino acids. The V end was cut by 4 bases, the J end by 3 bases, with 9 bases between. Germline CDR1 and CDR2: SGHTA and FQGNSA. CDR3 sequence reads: CASSSRTDYGYTF. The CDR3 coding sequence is TGTGCCAGCAGCTCCCGGACAGACTATGGCTACACCTTC.

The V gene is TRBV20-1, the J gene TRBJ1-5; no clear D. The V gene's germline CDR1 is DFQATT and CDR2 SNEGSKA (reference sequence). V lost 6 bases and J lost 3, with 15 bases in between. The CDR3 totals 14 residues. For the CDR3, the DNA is TGCAGTGCCCTCCGTGGGCAGACCAATCAGCCCCAGCATTTT. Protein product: CSALRGQTNQPQHF.

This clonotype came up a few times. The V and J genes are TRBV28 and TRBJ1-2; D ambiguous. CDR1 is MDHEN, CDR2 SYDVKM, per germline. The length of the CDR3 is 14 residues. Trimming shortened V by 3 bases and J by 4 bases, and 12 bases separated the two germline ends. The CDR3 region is CASSLSPLLYGYTF. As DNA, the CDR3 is TGTGCCAGCAGTTTGAGCCCTCTACTCTATGGCTACACCTTC.

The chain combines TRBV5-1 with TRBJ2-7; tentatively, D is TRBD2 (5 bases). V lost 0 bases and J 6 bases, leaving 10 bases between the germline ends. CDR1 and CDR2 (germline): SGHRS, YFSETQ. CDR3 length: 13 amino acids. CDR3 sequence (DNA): TGCGCCAGCAGCTTGGGGTACAGCGGCGAGCAGTACTTC. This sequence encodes CASSLGYSGEQYF.

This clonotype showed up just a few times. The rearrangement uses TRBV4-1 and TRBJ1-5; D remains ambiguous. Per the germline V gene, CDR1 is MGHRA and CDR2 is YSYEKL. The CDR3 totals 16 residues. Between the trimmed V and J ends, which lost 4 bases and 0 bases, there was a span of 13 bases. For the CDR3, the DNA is TGCGCCAGCAGCCGAAGCCGGACGGATAGCAATCAGCCCCAGCATTTT. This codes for CASSRSRTDSNQPQHF.

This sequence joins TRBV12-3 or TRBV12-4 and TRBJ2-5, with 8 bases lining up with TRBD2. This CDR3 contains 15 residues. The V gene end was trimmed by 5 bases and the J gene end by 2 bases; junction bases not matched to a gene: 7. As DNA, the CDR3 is TGTGCCAGCAGTCCTCCGGGACTAGAACAAGAGACCCAGTACTTC. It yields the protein CASSPPGLEQETQYF.

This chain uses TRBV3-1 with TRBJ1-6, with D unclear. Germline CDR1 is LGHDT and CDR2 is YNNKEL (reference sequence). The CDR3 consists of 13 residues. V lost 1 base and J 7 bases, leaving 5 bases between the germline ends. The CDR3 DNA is TGTGCCAGCAGCCAAGCGGACAATTCACCCCTCCACTTT. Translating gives CASSQADNSPLHF.

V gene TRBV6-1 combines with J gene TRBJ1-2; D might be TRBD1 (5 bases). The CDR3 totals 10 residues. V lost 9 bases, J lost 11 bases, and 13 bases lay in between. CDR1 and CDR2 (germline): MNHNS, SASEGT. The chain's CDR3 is CASSGTEYTF. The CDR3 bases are TGTGCCAGTTCCGGGACGGAGTACACCTTC.

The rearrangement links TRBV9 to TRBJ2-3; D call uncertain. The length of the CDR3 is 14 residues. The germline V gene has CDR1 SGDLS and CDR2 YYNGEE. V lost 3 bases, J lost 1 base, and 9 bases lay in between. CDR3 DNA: TGTGCCAGCAGCGCATCAGGCCGCACAGATACGCAGTATTTT. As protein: CASSASGRTDTQYF.

The CDR3 region is CASRINRDAFGYEQYF. CDR3 coding DNA: TGTGCCAGCAGGATTAACCGGGACGCCTTTGGATACGAGCAGTACTTC. V usage is TRBV6-2 or TRBV6-3 and J usage is TRBJ2-7; possibly TRBD1 or TRBD2 for D (5 bases each). The CDR3 is made up of 16 amino acids. Germline V gives CDR1 MNHEY, CDR2 SVGEGT. Trimming left V 6 bases short and J 4 bases short, with 22 bases between.

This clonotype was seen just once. The CDR3 nucleotides read TGCGCCAGCAGACGGGATAGCAATCAGCCCCAGCATTTT. Its protein product is CASRRDSNQPQHF. The rearrangement joins TRBV5-1 to TRBJ1-5; D gene uncertain. CDR1 is SGHRS and CDR2 is YFSETQ in the germline V gene. The V end was cut by 5 bases, the J end by 0 bases, with 6 bases between. There are 13 residues in the CDR3.

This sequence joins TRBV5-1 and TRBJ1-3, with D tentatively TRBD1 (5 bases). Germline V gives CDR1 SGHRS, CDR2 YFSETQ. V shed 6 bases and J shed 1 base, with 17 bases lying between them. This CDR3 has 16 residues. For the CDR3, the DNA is TGCGCCAGCACCCTGGGGACGCAAGAATCTGGAAACACCATATATTTT. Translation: CASTLGTQESGNTIYF.

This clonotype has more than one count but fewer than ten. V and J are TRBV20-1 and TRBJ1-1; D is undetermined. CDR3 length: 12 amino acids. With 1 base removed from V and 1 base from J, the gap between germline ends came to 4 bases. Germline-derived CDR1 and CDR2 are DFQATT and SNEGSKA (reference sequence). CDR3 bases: TGCAGTGCTAGAGCCAAGAACACTGAAGCTTTCTTT. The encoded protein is CSARAKNTEAFF.

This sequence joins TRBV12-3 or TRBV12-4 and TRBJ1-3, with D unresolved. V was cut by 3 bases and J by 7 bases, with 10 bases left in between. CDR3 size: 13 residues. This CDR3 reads CASSFVGGNTIYF. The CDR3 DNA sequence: TGTGCCAGCAGTTTTGTGGGAGGTAACACCATATATTTT.

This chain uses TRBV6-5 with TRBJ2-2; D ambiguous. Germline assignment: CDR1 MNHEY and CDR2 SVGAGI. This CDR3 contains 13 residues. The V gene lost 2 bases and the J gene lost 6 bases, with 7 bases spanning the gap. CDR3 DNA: TGTGCCAGCAGTTACCGGGTGGCCGGGGAGCTGTTTTTT. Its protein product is CASSYRVAGELFF.

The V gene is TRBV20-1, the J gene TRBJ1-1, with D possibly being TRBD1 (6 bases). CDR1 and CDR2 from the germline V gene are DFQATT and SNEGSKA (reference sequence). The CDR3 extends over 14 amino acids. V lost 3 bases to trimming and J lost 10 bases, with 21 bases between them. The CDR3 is CSARRLRRGGRAFF. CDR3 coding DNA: TGCAGTGCTAGGCGGCTTAGGAGAGGGGGAAGAGCTTTCTTT.

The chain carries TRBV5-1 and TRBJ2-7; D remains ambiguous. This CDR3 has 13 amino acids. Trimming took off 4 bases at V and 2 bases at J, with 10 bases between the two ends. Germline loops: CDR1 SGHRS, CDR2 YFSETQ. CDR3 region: CASSLFRTYEQYF. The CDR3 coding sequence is TGCGCCAGCAGCCTCTTTCGGACCTACGAGCAGTACTTC. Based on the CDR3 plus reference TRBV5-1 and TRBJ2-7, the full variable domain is KAGVTQTPRYLIKTRGQQVTLSCSPISGHRSVSWYQQTPGQGLQFLFEYFSETQRNKGNFPGRFSGRQFSNSRSEMNVSTLELGDSALYLCASSLFRTYEQYFGPGTRLTVT.